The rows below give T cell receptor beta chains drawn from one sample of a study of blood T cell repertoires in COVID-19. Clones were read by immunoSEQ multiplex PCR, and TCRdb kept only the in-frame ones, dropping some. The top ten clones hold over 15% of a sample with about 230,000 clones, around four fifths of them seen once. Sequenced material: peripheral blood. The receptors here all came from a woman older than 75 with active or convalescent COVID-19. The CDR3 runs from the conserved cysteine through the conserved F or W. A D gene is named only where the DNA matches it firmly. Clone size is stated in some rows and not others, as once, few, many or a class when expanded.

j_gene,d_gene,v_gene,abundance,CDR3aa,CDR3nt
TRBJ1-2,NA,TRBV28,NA,CASSSYLFYGYTF,TGTGCCAGCAGTAGCTACCTTTTCTATGGCTACACCTTC
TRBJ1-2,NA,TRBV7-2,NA,CASSSSNLGISGYGYTF,TGTGCCAGCAGCTCCTCTAATCTGGGGATTAGCGGGTATGGCTACACCTTC
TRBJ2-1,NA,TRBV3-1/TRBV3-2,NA,CASSQEISGNNEQFF,TGTGCCAGCAGCCAAGAAATTAGCGGTAACAATGAGCAGTTCTTC
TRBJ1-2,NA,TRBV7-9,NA,CASSSLTALVMGYTF,TGTGCCAGCAGCTCATTGACAGCCCTTGTGATGGGCTACACCTTC
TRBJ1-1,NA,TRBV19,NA,CASSVQMNTEAFF,TGTGCCAGTAGTGTCCAAATGAACACTGAAGCTTTCTTT
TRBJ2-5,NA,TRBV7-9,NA,CASSLVATRETQYF,TGTGCCAGCAGCTTAGTTGCCACCAGAGAGACCCAGTACTTC
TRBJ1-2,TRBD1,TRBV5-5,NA,CASSFVTGTGLVYGYTF,TGTGCCAGCAGCTTTGTAACCGGGACAGGGTTAGTCTATGGCTACACCTTC
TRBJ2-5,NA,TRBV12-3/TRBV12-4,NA,CASSQGKQTQYF,TGTGCCAGCAGCCAGGGGAAGCAGACCCAGTACTTC
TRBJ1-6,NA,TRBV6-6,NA,CASKIEPISPLHF,TGTGCCAGCAAAATAGAGCCAATTTCACCCCTCCACTTT
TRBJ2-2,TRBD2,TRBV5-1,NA,CASSLALADRTGELFF,TGCGCCAGCAGCTTGGCCCTAGCGGACCGCACCGGGGAGCTGTTTTTT
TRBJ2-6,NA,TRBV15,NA,CATSGEVRGAGAGANVLTF,TGTGCCACCAGCGGGGAGGTGAGGGGAGCGGGTGCTGGGGCCAACGTCCTGACTTTC
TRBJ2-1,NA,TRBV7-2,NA,CASSPVSVEQFF,TGTGCCAGCAGCCCCGTCTCCGTTGAGCAGTTCTTC
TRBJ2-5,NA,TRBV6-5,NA,CASKRNSQETQYF,TGTGCCAGCAAGCGCAATTCTCAAGAGACCCAGTACTTC
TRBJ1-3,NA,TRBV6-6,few,CASSPGANTIYF,TGTGCCAGCAGTCCAGGGGCCAACACCATATATTTT
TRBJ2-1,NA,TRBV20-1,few,CSASTAGEQFF,TGCAGTGCTAGTACCGCCGGGGAGCAGTTCTTC
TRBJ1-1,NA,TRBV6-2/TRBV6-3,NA,CASSYSDRNTEAFF,TGTGCCAGCAGTTACTCGGACAGGAACACTGAAGCTTTCTTT
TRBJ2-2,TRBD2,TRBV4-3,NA,CASSQEVTSGINTGELFF,TGCGCCAGCAGCCAGGAGGTTACTAGCGGGATAAACACCGGGGAGCTGTTTTTT
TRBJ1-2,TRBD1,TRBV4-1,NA,CASSQDRGDRGSGYTF,TGCGCCAGCAGCCAAGATCGAGGTGACAGGGGCAGTGGCTACACCTTC
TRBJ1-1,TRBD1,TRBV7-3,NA,CASSFRDRGTEAFF,TGTGCCAGCAGCTTTCGGGACAGGGGCACTGAAGCTTTCTTT
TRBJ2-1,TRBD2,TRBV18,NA,CASSGKYLAGPYNEQFF,TGTGCCAGCTCAGGGAAGTACCTAGCGGGACCTTACAATGAGCAGTTCTTC
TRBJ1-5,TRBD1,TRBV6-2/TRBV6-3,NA,CASSYRDSFGNQPQHF,TGTGCCAGCAGTTACCGGGACAGTTTCGGCAATCAGCCCCAGCATTTT
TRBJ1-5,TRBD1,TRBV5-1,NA,CASSQGDSASNQPQHF,TGCGCCAGCAGCCAGGGGGACAGCGCTAGCAATCAGCCCCAGCATTTT
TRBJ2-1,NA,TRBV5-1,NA,CASSLGLRSSGEQFF,TGCGCCAGCAGCTTGGGACTCCGATCCTCCGGTGAGCAGTTCTTC
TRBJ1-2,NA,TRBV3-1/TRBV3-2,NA,CASSQGEANYGYTF,TGTGCCAGCAGCCAAGGAGAAGCTAACTATGGCTACACCTTC
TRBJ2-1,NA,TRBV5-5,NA,CASSLSGSNNEQFF,TGTGCCAGCAGCTTATCTGGGAGCAACAATGAGCAGTTCTTC
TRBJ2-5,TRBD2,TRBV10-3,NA,CAIRSSSGGRQETQYF,TGTGCCATCAGGTCTTCTAGCGGGGGGAGGCAAGAGACCCAGTACTTC
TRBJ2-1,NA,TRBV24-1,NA,CATSGAGTVEQFF,TGTGCCACCAGTGGGGCGGGAACGGTTGAGCAGTTCTTC